This TCR beta chain emerged from a study of cytomegalovirus exposure and HLA in healthy donors. The PCR used 60 Vbeta and 13 Jbeta primers. In the original workflow: Later reanalysis found about 78 million unique TCR beta chains, 10 million to 14 million of them shared. The table came from immunoSEQ multiplex PCR; TCRdb's copy has only in-frame clones and leaves some out. V and J calls and clone size follow that table, whereas D and trimming were derived from the DNA. The table shows about 43,000 clones, with around two thirds occurring only once. No CMV serostatus entry exists for this donor. Overall study findings and caveats: Later analysis identified a missense DCLRE1C variant that was linked to TCR beta V- and J-gene trimming. Some public TCRs appeared in many individuals, while most sequences were rare.

In the case of this clone: Its antigen is not known.

Germline CDR1 LGHNA, CDR2 YSLEER. The CDR3 length is 16 residues. Germline trimming cut 1 base from V and 6 bases from J; bases unmatched to any gene: 5. The sequencing input was PBMCs. The TCR sequence derives from a human donor in good health. The chain carries TRBV4-3 and TRBJ2-2, with TRBD1 matching over 10 bases. CDR3 amino acids: CASSQGRDRGPGELFF. As DNA, the CDR3 is TGCGCCAGCAGCCAAGGAAGGGACAGGGGCCCCGGGGAGCTGTTTTTT.